The TCR beta chain described here comes from a study of PD-1 blockade in classical Hodgkin lymphoma (dated by TCRdb to about 2020). Study-level background: Nivolumab dosing was 3 mg/kg intravenously every 2 weeks, continuing until either disease progression or unacceptable toxicity. A peripheral blood immune signature of response to PD-1 blockade in classical Hodgkin lymphoma was defined using TCR beta sequencing and CyTOF.

The full study reports these points: Among trial patients, those achieving complete response had baseline diversity similar to that of newly diagnosed patients, while diversity was significantly lower in partial responders and progressors. CD4+ but not CD8+ TCR diversity rose significantly by C4D1 (p=0.0027 vs p=0.16), most apparent in complete responders (p=0.02). Baseline TCR diversity was reported as lower in newly diagnosed patients than in healthy donors, and lower still in relapsed/refractory patients. Lower diversity was seen in patients whose nivolumab began less than 1 year after ASCT, and these patients were left out of later analyses so that immune reconstitution would not confound the results. The study was limited to a single clinical trial cohort, and causes of repertoire differences, possibly disease activity or prior therapy, remained undefined.

According to the study, the label for this sample's time point signals: cycle 4 day 1 (C4D1), after about 6 weeks of nivolumab. Every trial patient had relapsed following autologous stem cell transplantation, and prior brentuximab vedotin exposure was what differed among cohorts A, B and C. A total of 56 patients with relapsed/refractory classical Hodgkin lymphoma made up the trial cohort, and each patient's best overall response was complete response, partial response or progressive disease. Trial patients were treated with single-agent nivolumab in the multi-cohort phase II CheckMate 205 trial. An independent review committee assessed best overall response using the 2007 International Working Group response criteria. Trial PBMCs were collected immediately before nivolumab initiation (C1D1) and during therapy at cycle 2 day 1 and cycle 4 day 1. Peripheral blood was collected in 8 mL Vacutainer Cell Preparation Tubes, from which PBMCs were isolated by centrifugation and then cryopreserved.

The CDR3 runs 16 amino acids, cysteine and phenylalanine included. The read is trimmed to its CDR3 DNA, 48 bases read in frame from base 1. CDR1 LGHNT and CDR2 FRNRAP are derived from the germline V gene. Cut back by 2 bases and 2 bases, the V and J ends lie 15 bases apart. Genomic DNA was isolated using the Qiagen DNeasy kit from unsorted PBMCs as well as from negatively selected CD4+ and CD8+ fractions. Using primers that anneal to V and J segments, immunoSEQ multiplex PCR amplified the TCR beta CDR3 regions. Amplification bias was minimized using a synthetic immune receptor repertoire, and residual bias was removed computationally after sequencing. Per the source publication's procedure: Repertoire diversity was quantified as the Shannon entropy index using custom Python scripts. Unsorted, CD4+ and CD8+ repertoires were analyzed separately, except for combined analyses in which CD4+ and CD8+ sequences were merged in silico. Clonal expansion was defined as a frequency increase of at least 2-fold after treatment compared with C1D1, and clones undetected at baseline were assigned a pseudocount of 0.5. Clones with 0 or 1 copy at C1D1 were defined as singleton clones, while clones with 2 or more copies were defined as non-singleton clones. Clones expanded in unsorted samples were annotated as CD4+, CD8+ or unknown by matching protein sequences in sorted samples from the same patient. Wilcoxon tests on paired samples were used to test changes in diversity from C1D1 to C4D1. TCRdb carries this immuneACCESS record with in-frame sequences only. Its versions omit some clonotypes, under half of them owing to an unresolved V gene in the studies checked, with the rest unexplained. V and J calls and clone size follow that table, whereas D and trimming were derived from the DNA. The sample yields 100,000 or so clones; approximately 94% were counted once. The ten largest clones represent roughly 2% of the sample.

In the case of this clone: The antigen it binds to is not known. Per-base qualities were not stored, and no clone one base away is much larger.

The V and J segments used are TRBV12-5 and TRBJ1-1; TRBD1 is possibly the D segment (5 matching bases). This clonotype originated in a human donor with classical Hodgkin lymphoma. This sample comprised peripheral blood mononuclear cells (PBMCs), obtained before the fourth cycle of nivolumab. The CDR3 region: CASGLQGVGRNTEAFF. The nucleotide sequence reads as follows: TGTGCTAGTGGTTTGCAAGGGGTAGGGCGAAACACTGAAGCTTTCTTT.